One T cell receptor (beta chain) is described in this entry. Its antigen has not been determined. No base quality information exists; no much larger clone differs at one position. This sample was included in a study of T cell clonotyping in hematopoietic cell transplantation (dated by TCRdb to the early 2020s). General notes on the study: A total of 130 to 150 blood samples were collected in the study from some 40 consecutive transplant recipients and their related donors. Recruitment of patients was conducted between 2015 and January 2017, and follow-up was continued until late 2020 or death. General conclusions and limits of the study: Inverse Simpson Index values from donors and from recipients before transplant predicted broader TCR repertoire diversity after transplant. Recipient TCR diversity fell after transplant, with pathologically expanded clonotypes rising progressively from day 30 to day 180. Sample size was limited, and cells were not sorted, so CD4 and CD8 repertoire contributions could not be separated. Just a small fraction of recipient repertoires overlapped with donor repertoires, and more than 95% appeared de novo at the given depth.

Inclusive of the bounding cysteine and phenylalanine, the CDR3 is 16 residues long. The DNA shown is the 48-base CDR3, in frame from base 1. From the germline V gene, CDR1 is KGHSH and CDR2 is LQKENI. Deletion took 5 bases off V and 3 bases off J, with a span of 16 bases between the germline ends. With the immunoSEQ assay, which is a bias-controlled multiplex PCR relying on V- and J-specific primers, TCR beta CDR3 regions were amplified from genomic DNA. A second PCR step added a proprietary barcode and Illumina adapter sequences to the CDR3 amplicons. An Illumina MiSeq instrument was used for sequencing of the CDR3 libraries. Per the original workflow: Export and quality control were performed with immunoSEQ Analyzer 3.0, and downstream analyses were performed with R Bioconductor and Immunarch. Only productive rearrangements in the normalized downsampled data set were used to calculate repertoire metrics. In the normalized cohort, a clonotype counted as pathologically expanded if the clonotype was larger than 5 templates. Repertoire diversity was measured with the Inverse Simpson Index. To capture all clonotypes, CMV-specificity analyses were performed on the non-normalized data set. TCRdb mirrors the immuneACCESS table, restricted to in-frame sequences. Some clones are absent from its copies; in checked studies, under half trace to an unresolved V gene, and the reason for the others is unknown. V and J calls and clone size are given by that table; D and trimming were obtained from the DNA. The sample has some 10,000 clones on record, roughly 93% of them singletons. The top ten clonotypes cover around 5.7% of the sample.

Per the publication, the time point label means: 100 days after allo-HCT. Blood from recipients was drawn roughly 28 days before transplant, then again at days 30, 100 and 180 after transplant. Nuclei Lysis Solution was used to extract genomic DNA from fresh or cryopreserved unfractionated peripheral blood mononuclear cells. Rearrangement joined TRBV18 to TRBJ2-2; the D gene is perhaps TRBD1, from 6 matching bases. This receptor was obtained from a male patient aged 50 to 59 who had an allogeneic stem cell transplant from a related donor, so T cells may come from the graft donor. Some clones in this sample may be carry-over from other donors' samples. Sequencing used PBMCs, obtained 100 days after allogeneic stem cell transplant. CDR3 reads: CASSATGPRDTGELFF. Read as DNA, the sequence is TGTGCCAGCTCAGCTACAGGGCCGAGGGACACCGGGGAGCTGTTTTTT.